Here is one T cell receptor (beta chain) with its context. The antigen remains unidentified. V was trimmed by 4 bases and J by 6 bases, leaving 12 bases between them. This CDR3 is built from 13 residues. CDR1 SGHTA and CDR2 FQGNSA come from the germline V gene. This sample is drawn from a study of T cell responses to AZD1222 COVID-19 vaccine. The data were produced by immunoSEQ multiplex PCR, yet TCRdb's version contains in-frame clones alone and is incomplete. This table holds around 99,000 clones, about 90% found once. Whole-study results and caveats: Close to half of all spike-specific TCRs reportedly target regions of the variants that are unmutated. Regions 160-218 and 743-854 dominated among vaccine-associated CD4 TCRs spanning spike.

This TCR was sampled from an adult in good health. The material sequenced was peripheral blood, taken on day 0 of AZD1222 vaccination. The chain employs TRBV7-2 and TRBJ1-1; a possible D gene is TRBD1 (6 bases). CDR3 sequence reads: CASSSTGTPEAFF. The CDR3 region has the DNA TGTGCCAGCAGCTCCACCGGGACACCTGAAGCTTTCTTT.